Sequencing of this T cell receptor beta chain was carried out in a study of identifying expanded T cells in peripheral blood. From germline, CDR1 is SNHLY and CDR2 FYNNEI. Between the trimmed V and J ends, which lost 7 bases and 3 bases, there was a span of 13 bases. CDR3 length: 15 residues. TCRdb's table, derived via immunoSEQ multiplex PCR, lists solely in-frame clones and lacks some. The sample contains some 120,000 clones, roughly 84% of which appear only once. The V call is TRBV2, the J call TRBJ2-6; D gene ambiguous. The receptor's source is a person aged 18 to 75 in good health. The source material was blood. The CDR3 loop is CASMGSVLGANVLTF. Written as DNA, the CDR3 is TGTGCCAGCATGGGGTCAGTCCTTGGGGCCAACGTCCTGACTTTC. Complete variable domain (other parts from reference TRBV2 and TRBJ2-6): EPEVTQTPSHQVTQMGQEVILRCVPISNHLYFYWYRQILGQKVEFLVSFYNNEISEKSEIFDDQFSVERPDGSNFTLKIRSTKLEDSAMYFCASMGSVLGANVLTFGAGSRLTVL.